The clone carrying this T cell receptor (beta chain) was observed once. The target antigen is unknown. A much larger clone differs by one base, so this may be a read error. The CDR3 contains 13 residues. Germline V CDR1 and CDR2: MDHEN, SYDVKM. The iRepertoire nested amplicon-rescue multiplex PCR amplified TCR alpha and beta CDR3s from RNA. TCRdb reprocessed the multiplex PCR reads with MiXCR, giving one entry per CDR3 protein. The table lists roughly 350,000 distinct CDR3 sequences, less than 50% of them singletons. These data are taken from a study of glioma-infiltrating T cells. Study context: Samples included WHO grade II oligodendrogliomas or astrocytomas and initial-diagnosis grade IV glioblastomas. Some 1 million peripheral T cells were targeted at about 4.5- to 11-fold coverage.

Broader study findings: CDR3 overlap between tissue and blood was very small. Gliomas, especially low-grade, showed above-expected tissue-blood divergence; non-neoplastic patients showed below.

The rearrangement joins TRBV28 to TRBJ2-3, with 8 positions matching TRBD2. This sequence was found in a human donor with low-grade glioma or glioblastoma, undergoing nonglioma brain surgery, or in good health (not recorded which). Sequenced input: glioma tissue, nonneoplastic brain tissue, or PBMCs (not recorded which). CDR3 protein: CASRSGSTDAQYF. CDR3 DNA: TGTGCCTCGAGAAGCGGGAGCACAGATGCGCAGTATTTT.